This TCR beta chain stems from a study of technical replicates of blood from a few donors. Trimming shortened V by 1 base and J by 2 bases, and 8 bases separated the two germline ends. Per germline, CDR1 SGHRS and CDR2 YFSETQ. The CDR3 covers 14 residues. Sequencing used immunoSEQ multiplex PCR; TCRdb keeps in-frame clones, though not all of them. Among under 95,000 clones listed, roughly 94% were seen once. V and J are TRBV5-1 and TRBJ2-3, with TRBD2 as a possible D gene (5 bases). Sequenced material: T cells isolated from PBMCs. The clonotype was recovered from a human donor in good health. DNA of the CDR3: TGCGCCAGCAGCTTGCTTAGCGACACAGATACGCAGTATTTT. It yields the protein CASSLLSDTDTQYF.